This entry features one T cell receptor beta chain sequence. Its matching antigen is unknown. The data originate from a study of OX40 agonist ivuxolimab in advanced cancers. Study at large: Hepatocellular carcinoma, melanoma, renal cell or head and neck cancer was diagnosed in the dose-escalation patients. Aged about 20 to 80 with a mean of approximately 60 years, they were under 85% male. The eligibility criteria allowed prior anti-PD-1, anti-PD-L1 or anti-CTLA-4 therapy, and around 40% had some. Study-wide results and caveats: Average numbers of expanded clones were greater in CD8+ T cells than in CD4+.

This CDR3 comprises 17 residues. Germline V gene lookup returns CDR1 MNHEY and CDR2 SMNVEV (reference sequence). With 5 bases clipped from V and 6 bases from J, the junction kept 15 bases outside the gene matches. Assay used: immunoSEQ multiplex PCR; TCRdb lists only in-frame clones, some missing. Of 70,000 to 80,000 clones listed, nearly 95% are singletons. V is TRBV27 and J is TRBJ1-4; 7 nucleotides agree with TRBD1. This material consisted of CD4+ or CD8+ T cells sorted from blood, taken in a trial of the OX40 agonist ivuxolimab. The source is an adult with an advanced solid tumor such as melanoma, head and neck, liver or kidney cancer. In nucleotides, the CDR3 is TGTGCCAGCAGTCGTTTCCCGCAGGGGGGAAAGCATGAAAAACTGTTTTTT. It specifies CASSRFPQGGKHEKLFF.